The 20 T cell receptor beta chains below were found in one sample sequenced in a study of T cells in narcolepsy. Repertoires were generated with immunoSEQ multiplex PCR, while TCRdb's copy carries only in-frame clones and drops some. The sample has about 27,000 clones, more than 65% seen once. Material: memory (CD45RA-) CD4+ T cells from blood. Receptors originate from a human donor in good health.

The V call is TRBV6-1, the J call TRBJ1-2, with TRBD1 matching over 7 bases. Trimming took 6 bases from V and 3 from J; bases not matched to a gene: 4. The CDR3 extends over 13 amino acids. Germline CDR1 reads MNHNS; CDR2 reads SASEGT. CDR3 nucleotide sequence: TGTGCCAGCAGCTCACAGGGGTACTATGGCTACACCTTC. Protein: CASSSQGYYGYTF.

The rearrangement joins TRBV28 to TRBJ2-6; D possibly uses TRBD1 or TRBD2 (5 bases each). V was trimmed by 6 bases and J by 2 bases, leaving 14 bases between them. The CDR3 contains 16 residues. Germline V CDR1 and CDR2: MDHEN, SYDVKM. In DNA form, the CDR3 reads TGTGCCAGCAGGGCCAAACGGGGCACTGGGGCCAACGTCCTGACTTTC. Translating it yields CASRAKRGTGANVLTF.

The chain couples TRBV9 to TRBJ1-1; D unclear. This CDR3 contains 13 residues. Trimming pared 8 bases from V and 0 bases from J, leaving 11 bases between. Germline V gives CDR1 SGDLS, CDR2 YYNGEE. The CDR3 DNA reads as TGTGCCAGTCGTGCACAGATGAACACTGAAGCTTTCTTT. As protein: CASRAQMNTEAFF.

This clone has more than one count but fewer than ten. The chain joins TRBV19 to TRBJ2-2, with D possibly matching TRBD1 (7 bases). The germline V gene encodes CDR1 LNHDA and CDR2 SQIVND (reference sequence). Trimming removed 5 bases at V and 7 bases at J, with 17 bases between. The CDR3 consists of 15 residues. CDR3 region: CASSPGGTALGELFF. CDR3 nucleotides: TGTGCCAGTAGTCCGGGCGGGACAGCACTCGGGGAGCTGTTTTTT.

This rearrangement joins TRBV29-1 to TRBJ2-1; D possibly corresponds to TRBD1 (5 bases). The CDR3 loop spans 15 amino acids. The V gene's germline CDR1 is SQVTM and CDR2 ANQGSEA. V was shortened by 3 bases and J by 6 bases, with 18 bases between the two germline ends. DNA of the CDR3: TGCAGCGTTGACACTTGGAAGGGGCAGGCCAATGAGCAGTTCTTC. The encoded protein is CSVDTWKGQANEQFF.

The V call is TRBV5-1, the J call TRBJ1-1, with a possible D match to TRBD1 (6 bases). The germline V and J ends were trimmed by 1 base and 1 base, with 14 bases remaining between them. Per germline, CDR1 SGHRS and CDR2 YFSETQ. There are 16 residues in the CDR3. The CDR3 protein is CASSLFAGRGNTEAFF. The CDR3, as DNA: TGCGCCAGCAGCTTGTTCGCCGGCAGGGGGAACACTGAAGCTTTCTTT.

V gene TRBV28 combines with J gene TRBJ1-5; D is perhaps TRBD1 (5 bases). Trimming shortened V by 7 bases and J by 4 bases, and 17 bases separated the two germline ends. CDR1 MDHEN and CDR2 SYDVKM come from the germline V gene. This CDR3 is 15 amino acids long. The CDR3 region is CASKRDQVGNQPQHF. In DNA, the CDR3 is TGTGCCAGCAAGAGGGACCAAGTCGGGAATCAGCCCCAGCATTTT. The full variable domain, rest sourced from reference TRBV28 and TRBJ1-5, is DVKVTQSSRYLVKRTGEKVFLECVQDMDHENMFWYRQDPGLGLRLIYFSYDVKMKEKGDIPEGYSVSREKKERFSLILESASTNQTSMYLCASKRDQVGNQPQHFGDGTRLSIL.

The chain employs TRBV7-9 and TRBJ2-1; no clear D. Trimming stripped 1 base from V and 6 bases from J, with 7 bases between. The CDR3 spans 13 residues. Germline CDR1 reads SEHNR; CDR2 reads FQNEAQ (reference sequence). Here the CDR3 reads CASSLGFANEQFF. CDR3 sequence (DNA): TGTGCCAGCAGCTTAGGCTTCGCCAATGAGCAGTTCTTC.

J is TRBJ2-3 and V is TRBV5-4; the D gene could be TRBD1 or TRBD2 (5 bases each). Germline values: CDR1 SGHNT, CDR2 YYREEE (reference sequence). CDR3 length: 15 amino acids. V gave up 4 bases and J gave up 2 bases, with 14 bases separating them. The CDR3 is CASSRDRRSTDTQYF. The CDR3 region has the DNA TGTGCCAGCAGCCGGGACCGACGATCCACAGATACGCAGTATTTT.

This clone was counted only a few times. The genes are TRBV19 and TRBJ2-6; D is ambiguous. V was cut by 9 bases and J by 1 base, with 13 bases left in between. CDR3 size: 15 residues. The germline CDR1 and CDR2 sequences are LNHDA and SQIVND (reference sequence). The CDR3 here is CASHPVASGANVLTF. The CDR3 nucleotides read TGTGCCAGCCACCCAGTGGCTTCTGGGGCCAACGTCCTGACTTTC.

The CDR3 region is CAWRYPGVEKLFF. As DNA, the CDR3 is TGTGCCTGGAGATACCCCGGAGTTGAAAAACTGTTTTTT. The chain links TRBV30 to TRBJ1-4; no firm D call. This CDR3 spans 13 amino acids. V was cut by 3 bases and J by 7 bases, with 12 bases left in between. Germline loops: CDR1 GTSNPN, CDR2 SVGIG (reference sequence).

The CDR3 region has the DNA TGTGCCAGCAGTTTGACACCGTACTTC. Its translation: CASSLTPYF. V is TRBV7-3 and J is TRBJ2-5; D gene unclear. V shed 6 bases and J shed 13 bases, with 9 bases lying between them. CDR3 size: 9 residues. The germline V gene has CDR1 SGHTA and CDR2 FQGTGA.

The genes are TRBV5-1 and TRBJ2-7; 13 bases are a match to TRBD2. V lost 4 bases, J lost 2 bases, and 3 bases stayed unmatched. The CDR3 totals 15 residues. Germline V CDR1 and CDR2: SGHRS, YFSETQ. This chain's CDR3 is CASSPGLAGAYEQYF. The CDR3 DNA follows: TGCGCCAGCAGCCCCGGACTAGCGGGAGCCTACGAGCAGTACTTC.

The V gene is TRBV5-4, the J gene TRBJ2-5, with TRBD1 matching 7 bases. This CDR3 is 14 amino acids long. Per the germline V gene, CDR1 is SGHNT and CDR2 is YYREEE (reference sequence). Trimming at V came to 5 bases and at J to 3 bases, leaving 7 bases not matched to a gene. CDR3 in amino acids: CASRSNRGEETQYF. DNA of the CDR3: TGTGCCAGCAGATCTAACAGGGGCGAAGAGACCCAGTACTTC.

The table lists this clone with a few counts. The rearrangement joins TRBV10-3 to TRBJ2-7; 7 bases are a match to TRBD1. The CDR3 extends over 14 amino acids. J lost 3 bases, V lost 4 bases, and 6 bases had no gene match. The germline CDR1 and CDR2 sequences are ENHRY and SYGVKD. The CDR3 reads CAISVSTGIYEQYF. The CDR3, as DNA: TGTGCCATCAGTGTCTCGACAGGGATCTACGAGCAGTACTTC.

The V gene is TRBV4-1, the J gene TRBJ2-2; TRBD2 matches at 11 bases. CDR3 length equals 17 residues. Germline CDR1 is MGHRA and CDR2 is YSYEKL. V shed 4 bases and J 4 bases; nucleotides not matched to a gene: 8. The CDR3 nucleotides read TGCGCCAGCAGCCCCCGTGGTAGCGGGAGGGCCACCGGGGAGCTGTTTTTT. It is translated as CASSPRGSGRATGELFF.

V is TRBV6-5 and J is TRBJ2-7; D is tentatively TRBD1 or TRBD2 (5 bases each). The V gene's germline CDR1 is MNHEY and CDR2 SVGAGI. V dropped 6 bases and J dropped 4 bases, with 13 bases sitting between them. CDR3 length equals 13 residues. In DNA form, the CDR3 reads TGTGCCAGCAGCGGGACGGTAAATTACGAGCAGTACTTC. It is translated as CASSGTVNYEQYF.

The chain couples TRBV18 to TRBJ1-6, with 7 bases that match TRBD1. Trimming took 5 bases from V and 10 from J; bases not matched to a gene: 14. This CDR3 is 16 amino acids long. Germline CDR1 is KGHSH and CDR2 is LQKENI. The CDR3: CASSAQQGSGSSPLHF. CDR3 nucleotide sequence: TGTGCCAGCTCAGCACAACAGGGGTCGGGGTCCTCACCCCTCCACTTT.

The V call is TRBV27, the J call TRBJ2-5; 8 bases are shared with TRBD2. The DNA end favors TRBJ2-7, so the J call may be wrong. The germline V gene has CDR1 MNHEY and CDR2 SMNVEV (reference sequence). This CDR3 is built from 18 residues. CDR3 DNA: TGTGCCAGCAGCCTTTTTTCGGGAGGGCCCGGGAGCTCCTACGAGCAGTACTTC. Amino acids: CASSLFSGGPGSSYEQYF.

The rearrangement links TRBV18 to TRBJ1-5; D ambiguous. The CDR3 loop spans 15 amino acids. The germline V gene encodes CDR1 KGHSH and CDR2 LQKENI. V was shortened by 3 bases and J by 3 bases, with 12 bases between the two germline ends. CDR3 sequence (DNA): TGTGCCAGCTCACCCTCCCGCGGAAACAATCAGCCCCAGCATTTT. This gives the protein CASSPSRGNNQPQHF. Variable domain in full (rest from reference TRBV18 and TRBJ1-5): NAGVMQNPRHLVRRRGQEARLRCSPMKGHSHVYWYRQLPEEGLKFMVYLQKENIIDESGMPKERFSAEFPKEGPSILRIQQVVRGDSAAYFCASSPSRGNNQPQHFGDGTRLSIL.